The clone carrying this T cell receptor beta chain was picked up one time. Amplification of TCR beta CDR3 regions used RNA transcripts. Following a first-round RT-PCR that used HTBI primers, a second-round multiplex PCR was carried out. MiXCR, applied by TCRdb to the multiplex PCR reads, yields one record per CDR3 protein. Of 600,000 to 950,000 distinct CDR3 sequences listed, 40% were seen once; the top ten hold 44%. This CDR3 comprises 12 residues. The germline gives CDR1 MNHEY, CDR2 SVGEGT. V lost 10 bases and J 8 bases, leaving 17 bases between the germline ends. The sample is drawn from a study of Graves' ophthalmopathy and Graves' hyperthyroidism.

The clonotype originates from an adult man with Graves' ophthalmopathy. The chain joins TRBV6-2 or TRBV6-3 to TRBJ1-1, with TRBD1 as a possible D gene (5 bases). What was sequenced was peripheral blood. CDR3 sequence (DNA): TGTGCCACGTCGGACACGGGCAGGGAAGCTTTCTTT. This gives the protein CATSDTGREAFF.